The subject of this entry is one TCR beta chain. Its cognate antigen is unknown. RNA transcripts were the source from which TCR beta CDR3 regions were amplified. Amplification began with first-round RT-PCR using HTBI primers, then second-round multiplex PCR was performed. MiXCR, applied by TCRdb to the multiplex PCR reads, yields one record per CDR3 protein. Seen here are some 520,000 distinct CDR3 sequences, roughly 14% observed once, and the top ten hold 9.5% to 10%. The sample belongs to a study of Graves' ophthalmopathy and Graves' hyperthyroidism. The overall study: Ahead of any treatment, peripheral blood was obtained at the initial diagnosis.

Whole-study findings and limits: A model built from 13 signatures distinguished ophthalmopathy from stable hyperthyroidism with 85% to 90% sensitivity and 70% to 84% specificity. The model achieved 70.59% sensitivity and about 76% specificity for ophthalmopathy progression. Appearing in blood as well were most expanded thyroid clonotypes above 0.001 frequency.

V was trimmed by 0 bases and J by 8 bases, leaving 13 bases between them. Looked up from germline, CDR1 is DFQATT and CDR2 is SNEGSKA (reference sequence). The CDR3 extends over 13 amino acids. The chain joins TRBV20-1 to TRBJ1-2, with D perhaps TRBD1 (6 bases). The sequence was collected from a woman in her thirties with Graves' ophthalmopathy. The sequenced material came from blood. Here the CDR3 reads CSAREGRGWGYTF. The CDR3 nucleotides read TGCAGTGCTAGAGAAGGCAGGGGATGGGGCTACACCTTC.